The rows below give T cell receptor beta chains drawn from one sample of a study of blood T cell repertoires in COVID-19. Here immunoSEQ multiplex PCR was the method, and the copy in TCRdb shows in-frame clones only, minus some. Here the sample spans 62,000 or so clones, just over 85% being singletons. Material for sequencing was peripheral blood. These receptors came from an older woman with acute or convalescent COVID-19. CDR3s leave out the opening cysteine and the closing phenylalanine or tryptophan. Fields, in order: CDR3 length, V gene, clone size, J gene, CDR3 protein. For some rows the clone size is stated as once, few or many, or as a class when expanded; others skip it.

cdr3_length: 16; v_call: TRBV7-9; clone_size: few; j_call: TRBJ2-6; cdr3_aa: ASSPGTGDDSGANVLT
cdr3_length: 9; v_call: TRBV13; clone_size: few; j_call: TRBJ2-1; cdr3_aa: ASILSGEQF
cdr3_length: 11; v_call: TRBV7-9; clone_size: NA; j_call: TRBJ1-1; cdr3_aa: ASSETGSSEAF
cdr3_length: 13; v_call: TRBV2; clone_size: few; j_call: TRBJ1-6; cdr3_aa: ATANLPGSNSPLH
cdr3_length: 11; v_call: TRBV12-3/TRBV12-4; clone_size: NA; j_call: TRBJ1-2; cdr3_aa: ASSTAPGSGYT
cdr3_length: 12; v_call: TRBV5-1; clone_size: NA; j_call: TRBJ1-1; cdr3_aa: ASSQQPGNTEAF
cdr3_length: 12; v_call: TRBV28; clone_size: NA; j_call: TRBJ1-6; cdr3_aa: ASSVRGRNSPLH
cdr3_length: 13; v_call: TRBV5-6; clone_size: NA; j_call: TRBJ1-3; cdr3_aa: ASTRTGRPGNTIY
cdr3_length: 12; v_call: TRBV6-1; clone_size: NA; j_call: TRBJ1-6; cdr3_aa: ASSERGLSSPLH
cdr3_length: 13; v_call: TRBV7-8; clone_size: NA; j_call: TRBJ1-4; cdr3_aa: ASRRPGQGTEKLF
cdr3_length: 15; v_call: TRBV11-2; clone_size: once; j_call: TRBJ2-3; cdr3_aa: ASSSRLAAHLTDTQY
cdr3_length: 12; v_call: TRBV30; clone_size: NA; j_call: TRBJ2-5; cdr3_aa: AWGTSGSEETQY
cdr3_length: 13; v_call: TRBV28; clone_size: once; j_call: TRBJ1-6; cdr3_aa: ASSFWEGGYSPLH
cdr3_length: 13; v_call: TRBV5-5; clone_size: NA; j_call: TRBJ1-2; cdr3_aa: ASSLDGRGTYGYT
cdr3_length: 12; v_call: TRBV7-8; clone_size: once; j_call: TRBJ2-1; cdr3_aa: ASSLGGGYNEQF